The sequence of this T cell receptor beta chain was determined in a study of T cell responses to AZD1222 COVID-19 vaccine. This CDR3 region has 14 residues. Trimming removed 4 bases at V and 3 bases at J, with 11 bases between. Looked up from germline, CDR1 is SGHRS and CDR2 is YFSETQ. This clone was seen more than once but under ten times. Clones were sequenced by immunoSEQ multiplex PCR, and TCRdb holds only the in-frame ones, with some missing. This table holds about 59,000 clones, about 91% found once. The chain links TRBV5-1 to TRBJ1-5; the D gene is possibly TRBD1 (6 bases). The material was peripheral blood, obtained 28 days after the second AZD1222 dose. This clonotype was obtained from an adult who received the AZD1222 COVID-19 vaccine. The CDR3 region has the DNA TGCGCCAGCAGCCCCGACAGGCCCAATCAGCCCCAGCATTTT. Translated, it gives CASSPDRPNQPQHF.